Listed below are T cell receptor beta chains from one sample, sequenced in a study of T cells expressing NK-cell markers. With the 5' RACE reads reprocessed, TCRdb shows one record per CDR3 protein and no DNA. This table holds 7,300 or so distinct CDR3 sequences. Material: blood T cells: a sorted CD56 or NKG2C T cell subset, CD4+ or CD8+ T cells, or bulk PBMC T cells (not recorded which). The receptors here all came from a man aged 18-69 years in good health. Both conserved end residues are part of each CDR3. Fields, in order: CDR3 protein, clone size, J gene, V gene. Rows may omit the clone size; those that give it use once, few, many or a size class.

CDR3 protein: CASSRSSYEQYF; clone size: NA; J gene: TRBJ2-7; V gene: TRBV3-1
CDR3 protein: CASSRDGKYEQYF; clone size: NA; J gene: TRBJ2-7; V gene: TRBV9
CDR3 protein: CSARIGRELETQYF; clone size: NA; J gene: TRBJ2-5; V gene: TRBV20-1
CDR3 protein: CASSLGVGMRASPLHF; clone size: NA; J gene: TRBJ1-6; V gene: TRBV28
CDR3 protein: CSANTGQDHNEQFF; clone size: NA; J gene: TRBJ2-1; V gene: TRBV20-1
CDR3 protein: CASSYAGDSSGANVLTF; clone size: NA; J gene: TRBJ2-6; V gene: TRBV6-2/TRBV6-3
CDR3 protein: CSARDGDSFRETQYF; clone size: NA; J gene: TRBJ2-5; V gene: TRBV20-1
CDR3 protein: CASSLAATNEKLFF; clone size: NA; J gene: TRBJ1-4; V gene: TRBV7-2
CDR3 protein: CASSRDWSSYNSPLHF; clone size: NA; J gene: TRBJ1-6; V gene: TRBV6-1
CDR3 protein: CASSPRLSGLGAEQYF; clone size: NA; J gene: TRBJ2-7; V gene: TRBV18
CDR3 protein: CASSGGGITEAFF; clone size: NA; J gene: TRBJ1-1; V gene: TRBV2
CDR3 protein: CSAPGTGVTEQYF; clone size: NA; J gene: TRBJ2-7; V gene: TRBV20-1
CDR3 protein: CASSETSGGAYEQYF; clone size: NA; J gene: TRBJ2-7; V gene: TRBV6-1
CDR3 protein: CASSTGQEFSPLHF; clone size: NA; J gene: TRBJ1-6; V gene: TRBV19
CDR3 protein: CASSPSGRELFF; clone size: NA; J gene: TRBJ2-2; V gene: TRBV6-4
CDR3 protein: CASSYSGTGGLSYTF; clone size: NA; J gene: TRBJ1-2; V gene: TRBV6-5
CDR3 protein: CASSLAGGMNTEAFF; clone size: NA; J gene: TRBJ1-1; V gene: TRBV5-1
CDR3 protein: CASSRQGTGELFF; clone size: NA; J gene: TRBJ2-2; V gene: TRBV7-6
CDR3 protein: CASSATGAGGNTIYF; clone size: NA; J gene: TRBJ1-3; V gene: TRBV6-1
CDR3 protein: CASDSGADTDTQYF; clone size: NA; J gene: TRBJ2-3; V gene: TRBV4-2
CDR3 protein: CASSFWGGPNTEAFF; clone size: medium-sized; J gene: TRBJ1-1; V gene: TRBV12-3/TRBV12-4
CDR3 protein: CASSLEAGGPYEQYF; clone size: NA; J gene: TRBJ2-7; V gene: TRBV7-2
CDR3 protein: CASSEEGGRGFETQYF; clone size: NA; J gene: TRBJ2-5; V gene: TRBV6-1
CDR3 protein: CASSPRRTDTQYF; clone size: NA; J gene: TRBJ2-3; V gene: TRBV18
CDR3 protein: CASGLSSSYEQYF; clone size: NA; J gene: TRBJ2-7; V gene: TRBV12-5
CDR3 protein: CASSRGGRTDNEQFF; clone size: NA; J gene: TRBJ2-1; V gene: TRBV5-1
CDR3 protein: CASSQELDPSDTQYF; clone size: NA; J gene: TRBJ2-3; V gene: TRBV3-1
CDR3 protein: CAISPERGERLVETQYF; clone size: NA; J gene: TRBJ2-5; V gene: TRBV10-3
CDR3 protein: CASSETDRGRPYNEQFF; clone size: NA; J gene: TRBJ2-1; V gene: TRBV25-1
CDR3 protein: CASSRTQDTGELFF; clone size: NA; J gene: TRBJ2-2; V gene: TRBV6-4
CDR3 protein: CSARRGATNEKLFF; clone size: NA; J gene: TRBJ1-4; V gene: TRBV29-1
CDR3 protein: CASSSSGSLRDTEAFF; clone size: NA; J gene: TRBJ1-1; V gene: TRBV6-5
CDR3 protein: CASSQVPTNSYNEQFF; clone size: NA; J gene: TRBJ2-1; V gene: TRBV6-1
CDR3 protein: CASSSGQGSGYTF; clone size: NA; J gene: TRBJ1-2; V gene: TRBV2
CDR3 protein: CSARDLGREVNQPQHF; clone size: NA; J gene: TRBJ1-5; V gene: TRBV20-1
CDR3 protein: CASLDSTSDEQYF; clone size: NA; J gene: TRBJ2-7; V gene: TRBV23-1
CDR3 protein: CATSPSGLDYNEQFF; clone size: NA; J gene: TRBJ2-1; V gene: TRBV24-1
CDR3 protein: CASSRDRGSAGELFF; clone size: NA; J gene: TRBJ2-2; V gene: TRBV6-1
CDR3 protein: CASSQDRGGATDTQYF; clone size: NA; J gene: TRBJ2-3; V gene: TRBV4-2
CDR3 protein: CSAPLGLENYEQYF; clone size: NA; J gene: TRBJ2-7; V gene: TRBV20-1
CDR3 protein: CASSELSGGLTGELFF; clone size: NA; J gene: TRBJ2-2; V gene: TRBV2
CDR3 protein: CATSDFPGQVYEQYF; clone size: NA; J gene: TRBJ2-7; V gene: TRBV24-1
CDR3 protein: CASSYGYYTEAFF; clone size: NA; J gene: TRBJ1-1; V gene: TRBV6-5
CDR3 protein: CASSTLADLREQFF; clone size: NA; J gene: TRBJ2-1; V gene: TRBV19